The source of this TCR beta chain is a study of blood T cell repertoires in COVID-19. Overall study: In each case, the material was cDNA or gDNA derived from T cells, B-cell-depleted T cells, or PBMCs.

V lost 0 bases and J lost 4; bases outside the gene matches: 6. The length of the CDR3 is 16 residues. Germline V gives CDR1 SGHNT, CDR2 YYREEE (reference sequence). Original processing notes: Estimation of nucleated cell counts relied on the amplification of reference gene primers. Assay: immunoSEQ multiplex PCR; the TCRdb copy retains only in-frame clones and omits some. V and J calls and clone size follow that table, whereas D and trimming were derived from the DNA. The sample holds roughly 140,000 clones, roughly 88% seen once. The chain employs TRBV5-4 and TRBJ2-2; 7 nucleotides align to TRBD1. Material: PBMCs or T cells enriched from blood (not recorded which). This clonotype was sampled from a woman younger than 45 with acute COVID-19. The CDR3 DNA reads TGTGCCAGCAGCTTGGACAGGGGTTTGGCCACCGGGGAGCTGTTTTTT. It codes for CASSLDRGLATGELFF.